A single sample is the source of the 31 T cell receptor beta chains below, sequenced in a study of T-cell reconstitution after alpha-beta-depleted transplantation in children. Using unique molecular identifiers, the investigators prepared the TCRbeta library. In TCRdb, the PCR reads were re-called with MiXCR into one record per CDR3 protein. The table has 600,000 or so distinct CDR3 sequences, about 23% seen once. The sample in question was PBMCs, mostly from graft donor cells, obtained 360 days after TCRalphabeta/CD19-depleted stem cell transplant. The receptors shown here come from a boy in the first two years of life who had a stem cell transplant for acute myeloid leukemia, so the T cells may come from the graft donor.

This clonotype turned up a few times. The chain uses TRBV5-1 and TRBJ2-1; D unclear. This CDR3 comprises 13 residues. Looked up from germline, CDR1 is SGHRS and CDR2 is YFSETQ. V was shortened by 4 bases and J by 4 bases, with 9 bases between the two germline ends. For the CDR3, the DNA is TGCGCCAGCAGCGGAGAGCCGTACAATGAGCAGTTCTTC. Protein sequence: CASSGEPYNEQFF.

This chain links TRBV6-1 with TRBJ2-5; D is uncertain. The CDR3 runs to 13 residues. CDR1 and CDR2 (germline): MNHNS, SASEGT. The ends were cut back, 6 bases at V and 4 bases at J, with 12 bases in the middle. The CDR3 sequence: CASSQDRTETQYF. CDR3 DNA: TGTGCCAGCAGCCAAGACCGGACAGAGACCCAGTACTTC.

The gene calls are TRBV20-1 and TRBJ2-3, with 9 bases aligning to TRBD1. Trimming removed 5 bases from V and 4 bases from J; junction bases left unmatched: 7. Germline CDR1 DFQATT, CDR2 SNEGSKA (reference sequence). The CDR3 totals 14 residues. The CDR3 DNA reads TGCAGTGCTGAAAACAGGGGGCGATCAGATACGCAGTATTTT. Its protein is CSAENRGRSDTQYF.

In its sample, this clonotype was seen many times. This chain connects TRBV24-1 to TRBJ2-1; no clear D gene. The germline V gene encodes CDR1 KGHDR and CDR2 SFDVKD. The CDR3 is 12 amino acids. V lost 3 bases and J 9 bases, leaving 8 bases between the germline ends. The CDR3 DNA sequence: TGTGCCACCAGTGATGAGGTGAGTGAGCAGTTCTTC. This sequence encodes CATSDEVSEQFF.

This clonotype was seen repeatedly, ten times or more. The chain joins TRBV7-7 to TRBJ2-1; TRBD2 matches 7 bases. From germline, CDR1 is SSHAT and CDR2 FNYEAQ (reference sequence). This CDR3 comprises 13 residues. After removal of 1 base from V and 8 bases from J, the junction contained 2 bases not matched to a gene. CDR3: CASSLVSGDEQFF. The CDR3 DNA reads as TGTGCCAGCAGCTTAGTGAGCGGGGATGAGCAGTTCTTC.

This clonotype came up a few times. The chain uses TRBV12-3 or TRBV12-4 and TRBJ1-1; D not resolved. The V gene lost 6 bases and the J gene lost 10 bases, with 27 bases spanning the gap. The CDR3 has 16 residues. CDR3: CASSPTVRAAIVGAFF. CDR3 DNA: TGTGCCAGCAGCCCAACCGTCCGGGCAGCCATAGTTGGAGCTTTCTTT.

The chain links TRBV5-1 to TRBJ2-2, with 11 bases lining up with TRBD2. With V trimmed by 8 bases and J by 3 bases, 3 bases remained unmatched. Germline loops: CDR1 SGHRS, CDR2 YFSETQ. This CDR3 contains 14 residues. The chain's CDR3 is CASRTSGHTGELFF. In DNA form, the CDR3 reads TGCGCCAGTCGGACTAGCGGGCACACCGGGGAGCTGTTTTTT.

In its sample, this clonotype was seen a few times. The chain combines TRBV20-1 with TRBJ1-1; 7 bases map to TRBD1. Trimming cost V 5 bases and J 8 bases; bases outside gene matches: 8. Germline-derived CDR1 and CDR2 are DFQATT and SNEGSKA (reference sequence). This CDR3 spans 12 amino acids. CDR3 nucleotides: TGCAGTGCTCAGGGACAGTCCGGGGAAGCTTTCTTT. Translation gives CSAQGQSGEAFF.

This clonotype was detected ten times or more. V is TRBV12-3 or TRBV12-4 and J is TRBJ2-1, with D perhaps TRBD2 (5 bases). This CDR3 is 14 amino acids long. Trimming cost V 5 bases and J 9 bases, with 17 bases left between them. In DNA form, the CDR3 reads TGTGCCAGCAGTCACCGGGGAGACGCCGGTGAGCAGTTCTTC. Its protein product is CASSHRGDAGEQFF.

This clonotype occurred many times. CDR3 sequence: CASSLTISRQETQYF. The CDR3 DNA reads as TGTGCCAGCAGTCTAACTATAAGTAGGCAAGAGACCCAGTACTTC. This rearrangement joins TRBV6-6 to TRBJ2-5; D remains unclear. Germline V gene sequence: CDR1 MNHNY, CDR2 SVGAGI (reference sequence). CDR3 size: 15 residues. Trimming pared 5 bases from V and 2 bases from J, leaving 15 bases between.

The rearrangement uses TRBV10-3 and TRBJ2-6, with D hard to call. Trimming removed 5 bases from V and 0 bases from J, with 11 bases in between. This CDR3 is 16 amino acids long. CDR1 is ENHRY, CDR2 SYGVKD, per germline. CDR3 amino acids: CAISQTAGSGANVLTF. The CDR3, as DNA: TGTGCCATCAGTCAAACAGCCGGCTCTGGGGCCAACGTCCTGACTTTC.

This clonotype has only a few counts. The chain recombines TRBV4-3 with TRBJ1-3; the D is unclear. V lost 6 bases and J 2 bases, leaving 8 bases between the germline ends. There are 13 residues in the CDR3. The V gene's germline CDR1 is LGHNA and CDR2 YSLEER. The CDR3, as DNA: TGCGCCAGCAGTCCAATACCTGGAAACACCATATATTTT. Amino acids: CASSPIPGNTIYF.

This clonotype has only a few counts. The chain has TRBV20-1 and TRBJ1-4, with D unresolved. V was cut by 6 bases and J by 0 bases, with 14 bases left in between. Germline values: CDR1 DFQATT, CDR2 SNEGSKA (reference sequence). This CDR3 region has 15 residues. The CDR3 spells CSAVPAVTTNEKLFF. The CDR3 DNA reads TGCAGTGCCGTCCCGGCGGTAACAACTAATGAAAAACTGTTTTTT.

The table lists this clonotype with a few counts. The chain combines TRBV20-1 with TRBJ1-1; D unresolved. The V end lost 5 bases, the J end lost 9 bases, and 10 bases lay between the germline ends. Per germline, CDR1 DFQATT and CDR2 SNEGSKA (reference sequence). The CDR3 loop spans 10 amino acids. This chain's CDR3 is CSAHREKAFF. CDR3 nucleotides: TGCAGTGCTCACCGCGAAAAAGCTTTCTTT.

The rearrangement links TRBV7-6 to TRBJ2-6; D is unresolved. CDR1 is SGHVS, CDR2 FNYEAQ, per germline. Trimming removed 2 bases at V and 0 bases at J, with 5 bases between. CDR3 length equals 15 residues. The CDR3 sequence is CASSLRDSGANVLTF. CDR3 coding DNA: TGTGCCAGCAGCTTAAGAGACTCTGGGGCCAACGTCCTGACTTTC.

This clonotype was seen a handful of times. The gene calls are TRBV29-1 and TRBJ2-3, with 9 bases fitting TRBD2. V gave up 3 bases and J gave up 3 bases; unmatched junction bases: 7. The germline V gene has CDR1 SQVTM and CDR2 ANQGSEA. CDR3 length equals 15 residues. The chain's CDR3 is CSVDLGRGGTDTQYF. CDR3 DNA: TGCAGCGTTGATCTAGGGCGGGGGGGAACAGATACGCAGTATTTT.

In this sample, this clonotype turned up many times. The chain uses TRBV4-1 and TRBJ1-5, with TRBD1 as a possible D gene (5 bases). The CDR3 is made up of 15 amino acids. CDR1 is MGHRA, CDR2 YSYEKL, per germline. V dropped 6 bases and J dropped 6 bases, with 18 bases sitting between them. The CDR3, as DNA: TGCGCCAGCAGAGATCAAGGGGCAGGGCTTCAGCCCCAGCATTTT. Amino acid sequence: CASRDQGAGLQPQHF.

The chain couples TRBV7-9 to TRBJ2-7; 7 bases map to TRBD1. V shed 2 bases and J 4 bases; nucleotides not matched to a gene: 8. The CDR3 has 15 residues. Per germline, CDR1 SEHNR and CDR2 FQNEAQ (reference sequence). CDR3 DNA: TGTGCCAGCAGCTTAAAGGGGGCGAAAGGTTACGAGCAGTACTTC. It yields the protein CASSLKGAKGYEQYF.

This clonotype was observed a handful of times. The chain combines TRBV6-5 with TRBJ2-2; TRBD1 agrees at 8 bases. The CDR3 has 15 amino acids. CDR1 MNHEY and CDR2 SVGAGI come from the germline V gene. Trimming cost V 2 bases and J 5 bases; bases outside gene matches: 4. CDR3 DNA: TGTGCCAGCAGTTACGACAGGGGAGATACCGGGGAGCTGTTTTTT. Its protein is CASSYDRGDTGELFF.

CDR3 region: CASSPGTTQETQYF. The CDR3 nucleotides read TGTGCCAGCAGCCCCGGGACAACCCAAGAGACCCAGTACTTC. The rearrangement links TRBV7-9 to TRBJ2-5, with D possibly matching TRBD1 (6 bases). The V end was cut by 5 bases, the J end by 1 base, with 11 bases between. This CDR3 has 14 amino acids. Germline lookup yields CDR1 SEHNR and CDR2 FQNEAQ (reference sequence).

This clonotype was observed at least ten times. V and J are TRBV5-1 and TRBJ2-7; D possibly uses TRBD1 or TRBD2 (6 bases each). The germline V gene has CDR1 SGHRS and CDR2 YFSETQ. The CDR3 runs 15 residues. V was cut by 2 bases and J by 5 bases, with 17 bases left in between. CDR3 residues: CASSFTGGAKDEQYV. The CDR3 region has the DNA TGCGCCAGCAGCTTTACCGGGGGCGCGAAGGACGAGCAGTACGTC.

The chain employs TRBV27 and TRBJ2-4; D is undetermined. V lost 2 bases and J lost 0, with 8 bases in between. The CDR3 length is 15 residues. In germline, CDR1 is MNHEY, CDR2 SMNVEV (reference sequence). Here the CDR3 reads CASSLGRTAKNIQYF. The CDR3 region has the DNA TGTGCCAGCAGTTTAGGCCGGACAGCCAAAAACATTCAGTACTTC.

This sequence joins TRBV24-1 and TRBJ2-2; no clear D. V lost 0 bases and J 7 bases, leaving 5 bases between the germline ends. The CDR3 is 13 amino acids. Germline CDR1 is KGHDR and CDR2 is SFDVKD. CDR3 sequence: CATSDLQVGELFF. The CDR3, as DNA: TGTGCCACCAGTGATTTGCAAGTCGGGGAGCTGTTTTTT.

This clonotype occurred many times. The rearrangement joins TRBV20-1 to TRBJ1-5; D gene ambiguous. Germline CDR1 reads DFQATT; CDR2 reads SNEGSKA (reference sequence). Trimming shortened V by 5 bases and J by 4 bases, and 9 bases separated the two germline ends. The CDR3 covers 12 residues. CDR3 in amino acids: CSASDANQPQHF. In DNA form, the CDR3 reads TGCAGTGCTTCGGACGCTAATCAGCCCCAGCATTTT.

The V gene is TRBV5-6, the J gene TRBJ2-6, with D unresolved. Trimming left V 1 base short and J 0 bases short, with 17 bases between. The length of the CDR3 is 19 residues. CDR1 and CDR2 (germline): SGHDT, YYEEEE. DNA for the CDR3: TGTGCCAGCAGCTTGTTACTTTGGCAGGTCAGCTCTGGGGCCAACGTCCTGACTTTC. Translating gives CASSLLLWQVSSGANVLTF.

The chain recombines TRBV12-3 or TRBV12-4 with TRBJ2-5; tentative D call: TRBD1 (6 bases). The length of the CDR3 is 16 residues. V lost 3 bases, J lost 0 bases, and 14 bases lay in between. The CDR3, as DNA: TGTGCCAGCAGTTTTCCCGGACAGATGGACCAAGAGACCCAGTACTTC. Translated, it gives CASSFPGQMDQETQYF.

This clonotype was picked up a small number of times. The chain links TRBV7-6 to TRBJ2-2, with D tentatively TRBD2 (6 bases). CDR3 length: 14 residues. V was cut by 7 bases and J by 2 bases, with 11 bases left in between. Germline loops: CDR1 SGHVS, CDR2 FNYEAQ. CDR3 DNA sequence: TGTGCCAGCACCCTGACTAGAAACACCGGGGAGCTGTTTTTT. It yields the protein CASTLTRNTGELFF.

The chain carries TRBV28 and TRBJ1-6; no clear D. V lost 2 bases to trimming and J lost 9 bases, with 17 bases between them. The germline V gene encodes CDR1 MDHEN and CDR2 SYDVKM. The CDR3 is 16 residues long. The chain's CDR3 is CASSLVSPYNGSPLHF. CDR3 coding DNA: TGTGCCAGCAGTTTAGTCAGTCCCTATAATGGTTCACCCCTCCACTTT.

This clonotype was observed a handful of times. V usage is TRBV7-2 and J usage is TRBJ2-2; no clear D. The CDR3 has 16 residues. V was clipped by 0 bases and J by 1 base, with 9 bases between them. Germline lookup yields CDR1 SGHTA and CDR2 FQGNSA. For the CDR3, the DNA is TGTGCCAGCAGCTTAGCCGCGATCGGGAACACCGGGGAGCTGTTTTTT. This encodes CASSLAAIGNTGELFF.

The chain carries TRBV12-3 or TRBV12-4 and TRBJ2-3; tentatively, D is TRBD2 (7 bases). CDR3 length equals 17 residues. The ends were cut back, 6 bases at V and 0 bases at J, with 19 bases in the middle. The CDR3: CASSSLRRGPSTDTQYF. The CDR3 coding sequence is TGTGCCAGCAGCAGCCTCCGGCGGGGGCCTAGCACAGATACGCAGTATTTT.

The V gene is TRBV5-1, the J gene TRBJ2-3; 7 bases line up with TRBD2. Germline CDR1 and CDR2: SGHRS and YFSETQ. The CDR3 sequence is 19 residues long. V shed 6 bases, J shed 2 bases, and the junction held 21 bases outside the gene matches. The CDR3 DNA follows: TGCGCCAGCAATGGAGGCTCGGCCCCACTAGCGATAACCACAGATACGCAGTATTTT. Translating it yields CASNGGSAPLAITTDTQYF.